This T cell receptor (beta chain) stems from a study of blood T cell repertoires in COVID-19. In the source study's methods: Reference gene primer amplification in the assay estimated nucleated cell counts. Libraries were prepared by immunoSEQ multiplex PCR; TCRdb keeps only in-frame clonotypes and omits some of them. D and trimming come from the DNA, and the V and J calls and clone size come from that table. The sample lists roughly 76,000 clones, 87% occurring once. The CDR3 loop spans 19 amino acids. The clonotype comes from an elderly woman with active or convalescent COVID-19. V usage is TRBV21-1 and J usage is TRBJ1-4. TRBV21-1 is recorded as a pseudogene. Material for sequencing was peripheral blood. The CDR3 sequence is CASSKGYGMLCLLNEKLFF. The CDR3 nucleotides read TGTGCCAGCAGCAAAGGTTACGGGATGCTTTGCCTCTTAAATGAAAAACTGTTTTTT.